The entry below describes one T cell receptor (beta chain). Some clones are missing from TCRdb's copy, which holds only in-frame ones; the method was immunoSEQ multiplex PCR. The sample lists tens of thousands of clones, around 91% seen once, with 0.94% in the top ten. The sample is drawn from a study of OX40 agonist ivuxolimab in advanced cancers. Germline CDR1 SGHTS, CDR2 YDEGEE. This CDR3 comprises 16 residues. J lost 3 bases, V lost 6 bases, and 12 bases had no gene match. This sequence joins TRBV5-8 and TRBJ2-3; 8 nucleotides match TRBD2. The sample was CD4+ or CD8+ T cells sorted from blood, taken in a trial of the OX40 agonist ivuxolimab. The TCR originated in an adult with an advanced solid tumor such as melanoma, head and neck, liver or kidney cancer. This CDR3 reads CASTKRVAGMTDTQYF. CDR3 DNA sequence: TGTGCCAGCACCAAGAGGGTAGCGGGGATGACAGATACGCAGTATTTT.